These 31 T cell receptor beta chains were sequenced from one sample in a study of T cells in Graves' hyperthyroidism and ophthalmopathy. RNA transcripts provided the source from which TCR beta CDR3 regions were amplified. An initial round of RT-PCR targeting the TCR CDR3 relied on the HTBI primer set. TCRdb processed the multiplex PCR reads anew with MiXCR; each CDR3 protein has one entry. This repertoire shows hundreds of thousands of distinct CDR3 sequences, 14% to 15% found once; its top ten account for 3.5% to 4.5%. The sequencing input was blood. These receptors were taken from a woman aged 35 to 49 with Graves' ophthalmopathy.

This clonotype was seen repeatedly, ten times or more. The chain carries TRBV7-8 and TRBJ1-3, with 9 bases fitting TRBD1. The CDR3 loop spans 16 amino acids. The ends lost 1 base at V and 2 bases at J; junction bases unmatched: 3. Germline CDR1 is SGHVS and CDR2 is FQNEAQ. CDR3 DNA: TGTGCCAGCAGCTTAGGGGGACAGGGAACTGGAAACACCATATATTTT. Translated: CASSLGGQGTGNTIYF. Using reference TRBV7-8 and TRBJ1-3 for the parts outside the CDR3, the full variable domain is GAGVSQSPRYKVAKRGQDVALRCDPISGHVSLFWYQQALGQGPEFLTYFQNEAQLDKSGLPSDRFFAERPEGSVSTLKIQRTQQEDSAVYLCASSLGGQGTGNTIYFGEGSWLTVV.

There are many counts of this clonotype. Germline and junction disagree at one end, which may indicate a read error. The chain recombines TRBV28 with TRBJ1-1; unclear D gene. Germline CDR1 and CDR2: MDHEN and SYDVKM. The CDR3 runs 11 residues. Written as DNA, the CDR3 is TGTGCCAGCAGTCTATGGGATGAAGCTTTCTTT. It specifies CASSLWDEAFF.

In this sample, this clonotype turned up many times. The rearrangement joins TRBV6-5 to TRBJ2-5; the D gene is possibly TRBD2 (6 bases). This CDR3 comprises 15 residues. CDR1 MNHEY and CDR2 SVGAGI come from the germline V gene. Trimming shortened V by 2 bases and J by 1 base, and 11 bases separated the two germline ends. The CDR3 reads CASSYLSGSQETQYF. DNA for the CDR3: TGTGCCAGCAGTTACCTTTCCGGGAGCCAAGAGACCCAGTACTTC.

The chain uses TRBV2 and TRBJ2-5, with D hard to call. This CDR3 has 15 residues. Deletions cut 6 bases from V and 7 bases from J, with 21 bases between. Germline V gives CDR1 SNHLY, CDR2 FYNNEI. The CDR3 DNA reads TGTGCCAGCAGCCCAGCCACAATGGACCGTGGGACCCAGTACTTC. Protein product: CASSPATMDRGTQYF.

Ten or more counts support this clonotype. The gene calls are TRBV14 and TRBJ2-5; 9 nucleotides match TRBD1. Per germline, CDR1 SGHDN and CDR2 FVKESK. Losses at the gene ends were 4 bases for V and 1 base for J; bases not matched to a gene: 7. This CDR3 comprises 16 residues. The CDR3 nucleotides are TGTGCCAGCAGCCCCCGCACAGGGGGCCTCCAAGAGACCCAGTACTTC. Translated: CASSPRTGGLQETQYF.

The chain joins TRBV19 to TRBJ1-3; D not certain. Trimming shortened V by 7 bases and J by 4 bases, and 5 bases separated the two germline ends. Germline lookup yields CDR1 LNHDA and CDR2 SQIVND (reference sequence). There are 11 residues in the CDR3. Here the CDR3 DNA reads TGTGCCAGTACCAACGGAAACACCATATATTTT. Residues: CASTNGNTIYF. The variable domain in full, completed from reference TRBV19 and TRBJ1-3, reads DGGITQSPKYLFRKEGQNVTLSCEQNLNHDAMYWYRQDPGQGLRLIYYSQIVNDFQKGDIAEGYSVSREKKESFPLTVTSAQKNPTAFYLCASTNGNTIYFGEGSWLTVV.

This clonotype was counted between two and nine times. V is TRBV3-1 and J is TRBJ2-7, with a tentative D call TRBD2 (5 bases). The V gene's germline CDR1 is LGHDT and CDR2 YNNKEL (reference sequence). Trimming left V 3 bases short and J 2 bases short, with 14 bases between. This CDR3 comprises 15 residues. CDR3 in amino acids: CASSQQGGFTYEQYF. As DNA, the CDR3 is TGTGCCAGCAGCCAGCAAGGAGGCTTTACCTACGAGCAGTACTTC.

In its sample, this clonotype was seen many times. The V and J genes are TRBV7-2 and TRBJ2-4; TRBD2 agrees at 14 bases. The CDR3 has 17 residues. Germline CDR1 and CDR2: SGHTA and FQGNSA. V lost 4 bases to trimming and J lost 0 bases; unmatched junction nucleotides: 2. Here the CDR3 reads CASSSGLAGEAKNIQYF. CDR3 sequence (DNA): TGTGCCAGCAGCTCGGGACTAGCGGGAGAAGCCAAAAACATTCAGTACTTC.

In this sample, this clonotype turned up many times. The chain joins TRBV12-3 or TRBV12-4 to TRBJ2-2; weak D call: TRBD2 (6 bases). Trimming pared 3 bases from V and 1 base from J, leaving 6 bases between. CDR3 length: 14 residues. CDR3 sequence reads: CASSLGGNTGELFF. The CDR3 bases are TGTGCCAGCAGTTTGGGGGGGAACACCGGGGAGCTGTTTTTT.

The sample holds many counts of this clonotype. The rearrangement uses TRBV6-1 and TRBJ1-1; possibly TRBD1 for D (5 bases). V lost 6 bases and J lost 1, with 9 bases in between. Germline CDR1 MNHNS, CDR2 SASEGT. The length of the CDR3 is 13 residues. CDR3 DNA: TGTGCCAGCAGGGGGCCACGGAACACTGAAGCTTTCTTT. Residues: CASRGPRNTEAFF.

The sample holds a few counts of this clonotype. The chain joins TRBV6-2 or TRBV6-3 to TRBJ2-2; D gene unclear. Per germline, CDR1 MNHEY and CDR2 SVGEGT. V shed 10 bases and J shed 6 bases, with 15 bases lying between them. This CDR3 contains 13 residues. The CDR3 here is CATRPLPPGELFF. In DNA form, the CDR3 reads TGTGCCACTCGTCCGTTGCCGCCCGGGGAGCTGTTTTTT.

As DNA, the CDR3 is TGTGCCTGGAGTGTACTTGGGGACACAAGAAACTATGGCTACACCTTC. Amino acid sequence: CAWSVLGDTRNYGYTF. The V call is TRBV30, the J call TRBJ1-2; D perhaps matches TRBD1 (6 bases). Germline CDR1 and CDR2: GTSNPN and SVGIG (reference sequence). CDR3 length: 16 residues. Trimming stripped 0 bases from V and 2 bases from J, with 16 bases between.

This clonotype was counted between two and nine times. This chain links TRBV7-9 with TRBJ1-6, with D unclear. V shed 0 bases and J shed 6 bases, with 9 bases lying between them. This CDR3 is built from 15 residues. From germline, CDR1 is SEHNR and CDR2 FQNEAQ (reference sequence). The CDR3 DNA reads TGTGCCAGCAGCTTAGCGGTGGGAAGTAATTCACCCCTCCACTTT. The encoded protein is CASSLAVGSNSPLHF.

V and J are TRBV30 and TRBJ2-3, with 10 bases matching TRBD2. The CDR3 loop spans 15 amino acids. J lost 0 bases, V lost 1 base, and 1 base had no gene match. CDR1 and CDR2 (germline): GTSNPN, SVGIG (reference sequence). The CDR3 nucleotides read TGTGCCTGGAGTGAGACTAGCGGGAGCACAGATACGCAGTATTTT. Translating it yields CAWSETSGSTDTQYF.

This clonotype was recorded a few times. The chain employs TRBV20-1 and TRBJ2-1; no clear D. V was pared by 6 bases and J by 2 bases, with 11 bases between. The CDR3 totals 13 residues. Per the germline V gene, CDR1 is DFQATT and CDR2 is SNEGSKA (reference sequence). DNA for the CDR3: TGCAGTGCCCCCTTCGTCACCTACAATGAGCAGTTCTTC. It specifies CSAPFVTYNEQFF.

Concerning this clonotype: This could be a read error, since a much larger clone is one nucleotide away. The V gene is TRBV20-1, the J gene TRBJ2-7; 10 bases align to TRBD2. Trimming took 1 base from V and 5 from J; bases not matched to a gene: 20. CDR1 DFQATT and CDR2 SNEGSKA come from the germline V gene (reference sequence). This CDR3 contains 19 residues. CDR3 sequence reads: CSARGKPKYLGLATDEQYF. CDR3 nucleotide sequence: TGCAGTGCTAGAGGTAAACCAAAGTACTTGGGACTAGCGACGGACGAGCAGTACTTC.

This clonotype was found many times. This chain uses TRBV24-1 with TRBJ2-2, with unresolved D. Germline-derived CDR1 and CDR2 are KGHDR and SFDVKD. Trimming shortened V by 4 bases and J by 0 bases, and 8 bases separated the two germline ends. This CDR3 has 15 residues. The CDR3 region has the DNA TGTGCCACCAGTGAACACTCCTCGAACACCGGGGAGCTGTTTTTT. This encodes CATSEHSSNTGELFF.

The V and J genes are TRBV6-2 or TRBV6-3 and TRBJ2-5; unclear D gene. CDR3 length: 10 amino acids. V lost 10 bases to trimming and J lost 2 bases, with 5 bases between them. Germline values: CDR1 MNHEY, CDR2 SVGEGT. The CDR3 coding sequence is TGTGCCAATGTACAAGAGACCCAGTACTTC. Its protein product is CANVQETQYF.

This clonotype was recorded at least ten times. J is TRBJ1-1 and V is TRBV19; a possible D gene is TRBD1 (6 bases). This CDR3 is 14 amino acids long. The V end was cut by 5 bases, the J end by 3 bases, with 13 bases between. The germline gives CDR1 LNHDA, CDR2 SQIVND (reference sequence). CDR3 coding DNA: TGTGCCAGTAGTCACTCGACAGGTTACACTGAAGCTTTCTTT. Translated: CASSHSTGYTEAFF.

The chain recombines TRBV10-3 with TRBJ1-5, with D unresolved. Trimming took off 0 bases at V and 0 bases at J, with 9 bases between the two ends. This CDR3 is 16 amino acids long. Germline V gene data show CDR1 as ENHRY and CDR2 as SYGVKD. In DNA, the CDR3 is TGTGCCATCAGTGAGTCAAGGGAACATAGCAATCAGCCCCAGCATTTT. This sequence encodes CAISESREHSNQPQHF.

This clonotype has a count of ten or more. The chain is built from TRBV12-3 or TRBV12-4 and TRBJ1-5; TRBD1 matches at 8 bases. Germline trimming cut 6 bases from V and 6 bases from J; bases unmatched to any gene: 10. The CDR3 has 15 amino acids. The chain's CDR3 is CASSLDRGLGQPQHF. The CDR3 bases are TGTGCCAGCAGCCTAGACAGGGGATTAGGTCAGCCCCAGCATTTT.

In this sample, this clonotype turned up many times. At one boundary the junction diverges from the germline segment, which might be a read error. V usage is TRBV7-3 and J usage is TRBJ1-1; the D is unclear. CDR1 is SGHTA and CDR2 is FQGTGA in the germline V gene. CDR3 length: 13 residues. The CDR3 loop is CANSLETNTEAFF. The CDR3 coding sequence is TGTGCCAACAGCTTAGAAACTAACACTGAAGCTTTCTTT.

At least ten counts were recorded for this clonotype. The rearrangement links TRBV20-1 to TRBJ1-1, with unresolved D. Germline V lookup: CDR1 DFQATT, CDR2 SNEGSKA (reference sequence). The ends were cut back, 5 bases at V and 4 bases at J, with 20 bases in the middle. CDR3 length equals 15 residues. This CDR3 is CSAPPPEKGRTEAFF. CDR3 DNA sequence: TGCAGTGCTCCGCCCCCCGAAAAGGGTCGCACTGAAGCTTTCTTT.

This clonotype has a count of ten or more. This chain joins TRBV7-2 and TRBJ2-5; D remains unclear. The CDR3 loop spans 13 amino acids. Trimming left V 6 bases short and J 2 bases short, with 10 bases between. Germline V gene data show CDR1 as SGHTA and CDR2 as FQGNSA. CDR3 in DNA: TGTGCCAGCAGTGTGGGCAGGCAAGAGACCCAGTACTTC. Amino acid sequence: CASSVGRQETQYF. The variable domain in full, completed from reference TRBV7-2 and TRBJ2-5, reads GAGVSQSPSNKVTEKGKDVELRCDPISGHTALYWYRQSLGQGLEFLIYFQGNSAPDKSGLPSDRFSAERTGGSVSTLTIQRTQQEDSAVYLCASSVGRQETQYFGPGTRLLVL.

Many counts were recorded for this clonotype. The chain carries TRBV28 and TRBJ1-1, with no clear D. Germline loops: CDR1 MDHEN, CDR2 SYDVKM. Trimming took off 7 bases at V and 4 bases at J, with 16 bases between the two ends. CDR3 size: 14 residues. CDR3 sequence: CASNTGGERTEAFF. Here the CDR3 DNA reads TGTGCCAGCAATACGGGCGGCGAGCGCACTGAAGCTTTCTTT.

This clonotype appeared many times. The V and J genes are TRBV28 and TRBJ1-1; a possible D gene is TRBD1 (6 bases). This CDR3 contains 17 residues. Germline values: CDR1 MDHEN, CDR2 SYDVKM. The V and J ends lost 9 bases and 1 base respectively, with 24 bases between them. CDR3 sequence reads: CASSPFNRADPNTEAFF. CDR3 coding DNA: TGTGCCAGTAGCCCATTTAACAGGGCCGATCCGAACACTGAAGCTTTCTTT. Looking up the rest from reference TRBV28 and TRBJ1-1 gives the full variable domain: DVKVTQSSRYLVKRTGEKVFLECVQDMDHENMFWYRQDPGLGLRLIYFSYDVKMKEKGDIPEGYSVSREKKERFSLILESASTNQTSMYLCASSPFNRADPNTEAFFGQGTRLTVV.

Ten or more counts support this clonotype. The chain combines TRBV4-2 with TRBJ2-7; 10 bases map to TRBD2. The germline V gene has CDR1 LGHNA and CDR2 YNFKEQ. The CDR3 has 16 residues. Trimming cost V 0 bases and J 2 bases; bases outside gene matches: 4. The CDR3 DNA reads TGTGCCAGCAGCCAAGAGGCCCTAGCGGGGGCCTACGAGCAGTACTTC. Translation: CASSQEALAGAYEQYF.

This clonotype has at least ten counts. CDR3 residues: CATSREFGNTEAFF. The DNA for the CDR3 is TGTGCCACCAGCAGAGAGTTTGGGAACACTGAAGCTTTCTTT. The chain uses TRBV15 and TRBJ1-1; D remains ambiguous. The V and J ends lost 0 bases and 1 base respectively, with 6 bases between them. This CDR3 comprises 14 residues. CDR1 is LNHNV, CDR2 YYDKDF, per germline (reference sequence).

This clonotype was counted ten times or more. The chain has TRBV3-1 and TRBJ1-2; possible D gene TRBD1, 5 bases. Trimming removed 0 bases at V and 7 bases at J, with 15 bases between. The CDR3 sequence is 15 residues long. CDR1 and CDR2 from the germline V gene are LGHDT and YNNKEL (reference sequence). CDR3 in DNA: TGTGCCAGCAGCCAAGATTCCAGGGAGGTATTTGGCTACACCTTC. Amino acid sequence: CASSQDSREVFGYTF.

The chain employs TRBV6-2 or TRBV6-3 and TRBJ2-5, with 7 bases identical to TRBD1. The CDR3 covers 13 residues. After removal of 7 bases from V and 7 bases from J, the junction contained 9 bases not matched to a gene. CDR1 is MNHEY and CDR2 is SVGEGT in the germline V gene. Here the CDR3 DNA reads TGTGCCAGCACTCTGAGGGGACAGTCGACCCAGTACTTC. This gives the protein CASTLRGQSTQYF.

The chain is built from TRBV11-2 and TRBJ2-6; 12 positions agree with TRBD2. This CDR3 region has 17 residues. Germline V lookup: CDR1 SGHAT, CDR2 FQNNGV. V dropped 4 bases and J dropped 4; count of bases not matched to a gene: 5. The CDR3 loop reads CASSSLAGGVGANVLTF. As DNA, the CDR3 is TGTGCCAGCAGCTCTCTAGCGGGAGGGGTAGGGGCCAACGTCCTGACTTTC.